One sample yielded the 23 T cell receptor beta chains listed below, sequenced in a study of blood T cells in healthy people across ages. A second PCR of 7 to 11 cycles used a sample-barcoded 5' primer and a J-beta primer mix. One entry per CDR3 protein results from TCRdb running MiXCR on the 5' RACE reads. The sample gives some 940,000 distinct CDR3 sequences, roughly 29% of which show up once; roughly a tenth is in the top ten. These records were also assigned to another study, of T cells of mothers and their children.

Sequences were obtained from blood. These receptors all come from a woman aged 35 to 49 in good health.

This clonotype was counted between two and nine times. The rearrangement joins TRBV12-3 or TRBV12-4 to TRBJ2-3, with D unclear. This CDR3 is 11 amino acids long. Trimming left V 8 bases short and J 5 bases short, with 8 bases between. The CDR3 is CASHLGDTQYF. The CDR3 DNA reads TGTGCCAGCCACCTGGGAGATACGCAGTATTTT.

This clonotype was seen more than once but under ten times. The V call is TRBV28, the J call TRBJ1-2; 8 positions agree with TRBD1. The V and J ends lost 6 bases and 5 bases, in that order; junction bases with no gene match: 8. Per germline, CDR1 MDHEN and CDR2 SYDVKM. CDR3 size: 14 residues. In DNA form, the CDR3 reads TGTGCCAGCAGAGAGGCAGGGGGCTTGTATGGCTACACCTTC. Amino acid sequence: CASREAGGLYGYTF.

Only a few counts were recorded for this clonotype. This chain joins TRBV10-3 and TRBJ2-1; D is undetermined. The DNA matches TRBJ2-7 better at its end, which makes the J call doubtful. This CDR3 contains 15 residues. Looked up from germline, CDR1 is ENHRY and CDR2 is SYGVKD. CDR3 sequence (DNA): TGTGCCATCAGTCAGCGAGAGATAGGAAACAATGAGCAGTACTTC. Its protein is CAISQREIGNNEQYF.

The gene calls are TRBV29-1 and TRBJ2-1; 13 bases are shared with TRBD2. There are 15 residues in the CDR3. Germline V lookup: CDR1 SQVTM, CDR2 ANQGSEA. Trimming cost V 6 bases and J 10 bases; bases outside gene matches: 12. CDR3 loop: CSVSSTSGGPGEQFF. The CDR3 nucleotides read TGCAGCGTCTCCTCGACTAGCGGGGGGCCCGGGGAGCAGTTCTTC.

This clonotype has at least ten counts. This chain uses TRBV20-1 with TRBJ2-1; perhaps TRBD1 as D (5 bases). This CDR3 spans 14 amino acids. V lost 6 bases and J lost 0, with 12 bases in between. CDR1 is DFQATT, CDR2 SNEGSKA, per germline (reference sequence). The CDR3 bases are TGCAGTGCCAAGACAGTCAGCTCCTACAATGAGCAGTTCTTC. Translating gives CSAKTVSSYNEQFF.

Only a few counts were recorded for this clonotype. This sequence joins TRBV7-8 and TRBJ2-1; 14 bases fit TRBD2. The CDR3 sequence is 17 residues long. Per germline, CDR1 SGHVS and CDR2 FQNEAQ. V was clipped by 5 bases and J by 4 bases; unmatched bases: 7. The CDR3 spells CASSRGLAGGSYNEQFF. The CDR3 nucleotides read TGTGCCAGCAGCCGTGGACTAGCGGGGGGCTCATACAATGAGCAGTTCTTC. The whole variable domain, filled in from reference TRBV7-8 and TRBJ2-1, reads GAGVSQSPRYKVAKRGQDVALRCDPISGHVSLFWYQQALGQGPEFLTYFQNEAQLDKSGLPSDRFFAERPEGSVSTLKIQRTQQEDSAVYLCASSRGLAGGSYNEQFFGPGTRLTVL.

This clonotype was observed a handful of times. V usage is TRBV6-6 and J usage is TRBJ2-1; 12 bases line up with TRBD2. V dropped 0 bases and J dropped 7; count of bases not matched to a gene: 1. This CDR3 contains 15 residues. CDR1 is MNHNY and CDR2 is SVGAGI in the germline V gene (reference sequence). The CDR3 sequence is CASSYSGLAGNEQFF. The CDR3 DNA reads as TGTGCCAGCAGTTACTCAGGACTAGCGGGGAATGAGCAGTTCTTC.

This clonotype was detected ten times or more. The chain combines TRBV7-2 with TRBJ2-1, with a weak D call TRBD1 (6 bases). Trimming pared 5 bases from V and 9 bases from J, leaving 17 bases between. The CDR3 runs 14 residues. Germline CDR1 reads SGHTA; CDR2 reads FQGNSA. The CDR3 region is CASSQSLRGGEQFF. Written as DNA, the CDR3 is TGTGCCAGCAGCCAGTCGCTGCGAGGGGGTGAGCAGTTCTTC.

This clonotype was detected ten times or more. In nucleotides, the CDR3 is TGTGCCAGCAGACATGGGCCAAGGAACGAGCAGTACTTC. This translates into CASRHGPRNEQYF. The chain links TRBV12-3 or TRBV12-4 to TRBJ2-7; D unclear. The CDR3 totals 13 residues. The germline V and J ends were trimmed by 6 bases and 5 bases, with 14 bases remaining between them.

The genes are TRBV27 and TRBJ1-1; weak D call: TRBD1 (5 bases). Germline V gene data show CDR1 as MNHEY and CDR2 as SMNVEV (reference sequence). CDR3 size: 14 residues. The germline V and J ends were trimmed by 6 bases and 5 bases, with 16 bases remaining between them. CDR3 amino acids: CASRFTGVGTEAFF. The CDR3 nucleotides are TGTGCCAGCAGATTTACGGGGGTTGGGACTGAAGCTTTCTTT.

The chain uses TRBV5-6 and TRBJ1-1, with TRBD1 identical over 12 bases. Germline loops: CDR1 SGHDT, CDR2 YYEEEE. There are 17 residues in the CDR3. V lost 3 bases, J lost 2 bases, and 8 bases stayed unmatched. In nucleotides, the CDR3 is TGTGCCAGCAGCTCATTTACCGGGACAGGGGGCAACACTGAAGCTTTCTTT. This translates into CASSSFTGTGGNTEAFF.

This clonotype was recorded at least ten times. The junction shows a germline mismatch at one end, possibly a read error. V and J are TRBV7-7 and TRBJ1-1; 8 bases align to TRBD1. CDR3 length: 13 amino acids. Germline CDR1 and CDR2: SSHAT and FNYEAQ (reference sequence). The CDR3: CASSRDRGAEAFF. CDR3 bases: TGTGCTAGCAGCCGCGACAGGGGAGCTGAAGCTTTCTTT.

To note about this clonotype: Since a much larger clone is just one base distant, this may be a read error. The V and J genes are TRBV15 and TRBJ2-1, with D maybe TRBD2 (6 bases). Germline V gives CDR1 LNHNV, CDR2 YYDKDF (reference sequence). The CDR3 extends over 15 amino acids. The CDR3 reads CATSREVGGLNEQIF. As DNA, the CDR3 is TGTGCCACCAGCAGAGAGGTGGGGGGACTCAATGAGCAGATCTTC.

This clonotype has just a few counts. This rearrangement joins TRBV20-1 to TRBJ2-3; 9 nucleotides match TRBD2. The germline V gene has CDR1 DFQATT and CDR2 SNEGSKA (reference sequence). The CDR3 sequence is 15 residues long. After removal of 5 bases from V and 1 base from J, the junction contained 7 bases not matched to a gene. The CDR3 region has the DNA TGCAGTGCTCCCCTAGCGGGGCCCGGCACAGATACGCAGTATTTT. Encoded protein: CSAPLAGPGTDTQYF.

CDR3 DNA sequence: TGTGCCAGTAGCACCAGTAACACAGGGGGAGAGACCCAGTACTTC. As protein: CASSTSNTGGETQYF. The chain uses TRBV19 and TRBJ2-5; 8 positions agree with TRBD1. Per germline, CDR1 LNHDA and CDR2 SQIVND (reference sequence). This CDR3 contains 15 residues. The V gene end was trimmed by 6 bases and the J gene end by 4 bases; junction bases not matched to a gene: 10.

V is TRBV2 and J is TRBJ1-1; D ambiguous. The V end was cut by 5 bases, the J end by 1 base, with 8 bases between. Germline CDR1 is SNHLY and CDR2 is FYNNEI. This CDR3 region has 13 residues. The CDR3 sequence: CASSLKSNTEAFF. In DNA form, the CDR3 reads TGTGCCAGCAGTCTTAAATCGAACACTGAAGCTTTCTTT.

This clonotype has a handful of counts. A much more abundant neighbour one base away suggests this may be a read error. This sequence joins TRBV28 and TRBJ2-6; TRBD2 matches 7 bases. The CDR3 has 18 residues. Looked up from germline, CDR1 is MDHEN and CDR2 is SYDVKM. The CDR3 spells CATISYGRGLSGANVRTF. Here the CDR3 DNA reads TGTGCCACCATCTCCTATGGGAGGGGACTATCTGGGGCCAACGTCCGGACTTTC.

The chain links TRBV11-1 to TRBJ2-5; D is unclear. With the DNA end fitting TRBJ2-1 better, the J assignment may be wrong. The germline CDR1 and CDR2 sequences are SGHAT and FQDESV (reference sequence). This CDR3 spans 12 amino acids. CDR3 DNA: TGTGCCAGCAGCCCATATGAGGAGACCCAGTTCTTC. This encodes CASSPYEETQFF.

This clonotype was observed a few times. The V gene is TRBV20-1, the J gene TRBJ2-7; 7 bases are shared with TRBD2. The J call may be wrong; the DNA end is better matched by TRBJ2-5. Germline CDR1 and CDR2: DFQATT and SNEGSKA (reference sequence). The CDR3 spans 11 residues. CDR3 amino acids: CSAWGGETQYF. CDR3 nucleotides: TGCAGTGCTTGGGGGGGGGAGACCCAGTACTTC.

This clonotype was counted between two and nine times. The chain employs TRBV20-1 and TRBJ2-5; TRBD1 agrees at 8 bases. Germline V gene data show CDR1 as DFQATT and CDR2 as SNEGSKA (reference sequence). The V and J ends lost 0 bases and 11 bases, in that order; junction bases with no gene match: 11. The CDR3 extends over 14 amino acids. The CDR3 region is CSARDIGQGYGQYF. In DNA, the CDR3 is TGCAGTGCTAGAGATATAGGACAGGGCTACGGGCAGTACTTC.

This clonotype was counted only a few times. This rearrangement joins TRBV9 to TRBJ1-2; D is undetermined. The CDR3 sequence is 15 residues long. Germline CDR1 SGDLS, CDR2 YYNGEE. Trimming removed 0 bases at V and 0 bases at J, with 9 bases between. The DNA for the CDR3 is TGTGCCAGCAGCGTAGACGGGGAGCCTAACTATGGCTACACCTTC. This translates into CASSVDGEPNYGYTF.

As for this clonotype: At one end, the junction sequence differs from germline, possibly due to a read error. The chain links TRBV9 to TRBJ2-1; TRBD2 matches at 9 bases. The CDR3 covers 16 residues. Germline V gene data show CDR1 as SGDLS and CDR2 as YYNGEE. The CDR3 protein is CASGVDRGGARGEQFF. CDR3 nucleotides: TGTGCCAGCGGCGTAGATCGCGGGGGGGCCAGAGGTGAGCAGTTCTTC.

This clonotype has at least ten counts. CDR3 sequence: CATSRGEGGRYEQYF. The CDR3 DNA sequence: TGTGCCACCAGCAGGGGGGAAGGGGGCAGATACGAGCAGTACTTC. This rearrangement joins TRBV15 to TRBJ2-7; 7 nucleotides match TRBD1. Unmatched junction bases numbered 9, after V lost 3 bases and J lost 4 bases. This CDR3 contains 15 residues. Germline CDR1 reads LNHNV; CDR2 reads YYDKDF (reference sequence).